A single count supports the clone carrying this T cell receptor (beta chain). The sort gate was single viable CD3+CD4+CD8-CD45RO+ cells for memory CD4+ T cells. Serostatus was set by detecting CMV pp150, pp28, p38, p52 IgG. Total CD4+ T cells were enriched by CD4 positive selection. Some clones are missing from TCRdb's copy, which holds only in-frame ones; the method was immunoSEQ multiplex PCR. The repertoire holds more than 40,000 clones, with over 60% as singletons. This specimen comes from a study of memory CD4+ T cells and cytomegalovirus serostatus. V was cut by 0 bases and J by 3 bases, with 7 bases left in between. The CDR3 is made up of 14 amino acids. Germline CDR1 is SGHTA and CDR2 is FQGNSA.

This sequence originates from an adult in good health and CMV-seronegative. Sequencing was carried out using memory CD4+ T cells from blood. The chain recombines TRBV7-2 with TRBJ2-3; a possible D gene is TRBD1 (5 bases). In DNA, the CDR3 is TGTGCCAGCAGCTTAGCGGGGCGGACAGATACGCAGTATTTT. Translating gives CASSLAGRTDTQYF.